Shown below are 28 T cell receptor beta chains from a single sample sequenced in a study of cytomegalovirus exposure and HLA in healthy donors. Assay: immunoSEQ multiplex PCR; the TCRdb copy retains only in-frame clones and omits some. The sample holds over 50,000 clones; 90% to 97% are singletons and the top ten take roughly 1%. Sequenced input: PBMCs. Receptors originate from a young woman in good health and CMV-seronegative.

The chain couples TRBV7-9 to TRBJ2-7; 8 bases are a match to TRBD2. Germline CDR1 and CDR2: SEHNR and FQNEAQ (reference sequence). Unmatched junction bases numbered 9, after V lost 7 bases and J lost 4 bases. The CDR3 sequence is 14 residues long. CDR3 residues: CASTPSGGLYEQYF. The DNA for the CDR3 is TGTGCCAGCACCCCCAGCGGGGGTTTGTACGAGCAGTACTTC. Using reference TRBV7-9 and TRBJ2-7 for the parts outside the CDR3, the full variable domain is DTGVSQNPRHKITKRGQNVTFRCDPISEHNRLYWYRQTLGQGPEFLTYFQNEAQLEKSRLLSDRFSAERPKGSFSTLEIQRTEQGDSAMYLCASTPSGGLYEQYFGPGTRLTVT.

The J gene is TRBJ2-7, the V gene TRBV28; the D is unclear. The germline V and J ends were trimmed by 1 base and 2 bases, with 9 bases remaining between them. This CDR3 is built from 14 residues. Germline lookup yields CDR1 MDHEN and CDR2 SYDVKM. The CDR3 sequence: CASSLSAGTYEQYF. Here the CDR3 DNA reads TGTGCCAGCAGTTTATCGGCAGGAACCTACGAGCAGTACTTC.

This clone occurred a few times. Its ends do not fully match the called genes, so a read error is possible. This chain links TRBV7-6 with TRBJ2-7, with D tentatively TRBD2 (6 bases). The CDR3 is made up of 13 amino acids. The germline gives CDR1 SGHVS, CDR2 FNYEAQ. CDR3 DNA sequence: TGTGGCAGCAGCCTGGGGGGCTCCTACGAGCAGTACTTC. As protein: CGSSLGGSYEQYF. Full variable domain (rest looked up from reference TRBV7-6 and TRBJ2-7): GAGVSQSPRYKVTKRGQDVALRCDPISGHVSLYWYRQALGQGPEFLTYFNYEAQQDKSGLPNDRFSAERPEGSISTLTIQRTEQRDSAMYRCGSSLGGSYEQYFGPGTRLTVT.

The chain carries TRBV7-6 and TRBJ1-5; tentatively, D is TRBD1 (5 bases). From germline, CDR1 is SGHVS and CDR2 FNYEAQ. The CDR3 is 14 residues long. V lost 1 base, J lost 7 bases, and 11 bases lay in between. The CDR3 is CASSLGGGRQPQHF. DNA for the CDR3: TGTGCCAGCAGCTTAGGGGGGGGACGGCAGCCCCAGCATTTT.

The V call is TRBV21-1, the J call TRBJ1-1. TRBV21-1 is a pseudogene. CDR3 length: 19 amino acids. This chain's CDR3 is CASSKGRGGQGGANTEAFF. The CDR3 region has the DNA TGTGCCAGCAGCAAAGGAAGGGGGGGGCAGGGAGGGGCTAACACTGAAGCTTTCTTT.

The chain joins TRBV7-2 to TRBJ1-2; D is unclear. This CDR3 region has 14 residues. Trimming stripped 8 bases from V and 3 bases from J, with 16 bases between. Germline CDR1 is SGHTA and CDR2 is FQGNSA. CDR3 sequence reads: CASSRSGEYYGYTF. Here the CDR3 DNA reads TGTGCCAGCTCCAGGTCCGGGGAGTACTATGGCTACACCTTC.

This chain uses TRBV27 with TRBJ2-3, with TRBD2 matching over 15 bases. The CDR3 runs to 18 residues. The V gene's germline CDR1 is MNHEY and CDR2 SMNVEV (reference sequence). V shed 11 bases and J 2 bases; nucleotides not matched to a gene: 14. CDR3 coding DNA: TGTGCCCGGGGGGGGACTAGCGGGAGGTGGCGAAACACAGATACGCAGTATTTT. Translating it yields CARGGTSGRWRNTDTQYF.

The rearrangement links TRBV10-3 to TRBJ2-1; TRBD2 matches at 11 bases. V trimming: 6 bases; J trimming: 9 bases; junction bases outside the gene matches: 19. The CDR3 loop spans 18 amino acids. The germline CDR1 and CDR2 sequences are ENHRY and SYGVKD. CDR3 loop: CAISPHGLAGPTGGEQFF. The CDR3 nucleotides are TGTGCCATCAGCCCTCATGGACTAGCGGGCCCCACCGGGGGTGAGCAGTTCTTC.

The genes are TRBV7-9 and TRBJ1-2; 7 nucleotides line up with TRBD1. The CDR3 runs 14 residues. J lost 4 bases, V lost 5 bases, and 7 bases had no gene match. From germline, CDR1 is SEHNR and CDR2 FQNEAQ (reference sequence). The CDR3 bases are TGTGCCAGCAGCCAAGGACAGGCCTCCTATGGCTACACCTTC. Amino acid sequence: CASSQGQASYGYTF.

J is TRBJ2-5 and V is TRBV7-2; TRBD2 matches 7 bases. The germline V gene encodes CDR1 SGHTA and CDR2 FQGNSA. The V and J ends lost 2 bases and 4 bases, in that order; junction bases with no gene match: 13. The CDR3 is made up of 17 amino acids. The CDR3 protein is CASSLFGAGVEGETQYF. The CDR3 DNA reads TGTGCCAGCAGCTTATTCGGGGCGGGAGTCGAAGGAGAGACCCAGTACTTC.

V and J are TRBV6-1 and TRBJ2-7, with a possible D match to TRBD1 (6 bases). The CDR3 extends over 13 amino acids. Trimming pared 8 bases from V and 2 bases from J, leaving 13 bases between. The germline gives CDR1 MNHNS, CDR2 SASEGT. CDR3 nucleotide sequence: TGTGCCAGCGAGAGGACAGCCGCCTACGAGCAGTACTTC. This codes for CASERTAAYEQYF.

This clone was found once. V gene TRBV18 combines with J gene TRBJ1-2; the D is unclear. Deletions cut 5 bases from V and 4 bases from J, with 17 bases between. The CDR3 length is 15 residues. The germline gives CDR1 KGHSH, CDR2 LQKENI. The CDR3 protein is CASSTIVGGSYGYTF. In DNA, the CDR3 is TGTGCCAGCTCAACCATAGTTGGCGGATCCTATGGCTACACCTTC.

The J gene is TRBJ2-1, the V gene TRBV19, with a tentative D call TRBD2 (5 bases). CDR3 length: 12 residues. The germline V gene encodes CDR1 LNHDA and CDR2 SQIVND (reference sequence). The V end lost 4 bases, the J end lost 10 bases, and 11 bases lay between the germline ends. The CDR3 loop is CASSRIKREQFF. CDR3 nucleotides: TGTGCCAGTAGTAGGATCAAGCGGGAGCAGTTCTTC.

J is TRBJ2-7 and V is TRBV7-9, with 9 bases identical to TRBD1. Germline lookup yields CDR1 SEHNR and CDR2 FQNEAQ (reference sequence). J gave up 3 bases and V 5 bases, and 5 bases lay outside the gene matches. The CDR3 is 14 amino acids. For the CDR3, the DNA is TGTGCCAGCAGCCCGCGACAGGGGGTCTACGAGCAGTACTTC. It yields the protein CASSPRQGVYEQYF.

The CDR3 sequence is CATRRQGGGIQYF. CDR3 sequence (DNA): TGTGCCACCCGCCGGCAGGGGGGTGGCATTCAGTACTTC. The gene calls are TRBV6-5 and TRBJ2-4, with D perhaps matching TRBD1 (7 bases). CDR1 is MNHEY, CDR2 SVGAGI, per germline. V lost 10 bases and J lost 9, with 19 bases in between. This CDR3 has 13 residues.

The J gene is TRBJ1-2, the V gene TRBV30; 8 bases are shared with TRBD1. Germline V gives CDR1 GTSNPN, CDR2 SVGIG (reference sequence). The CDR3 totals 15 residues. Germline trimming cut 3 bases from V and 7 bases from J; bases unmatched to any gene: 13. In nucleotides, the CDR3 is TGTGCCTGGAGGGCCCTGACAGGGGTTTGGGGTGGCTACACCTTC. This sequence encodes CAWRALTGVWGGYTF.

V usage is TRBV7-2 and J usage is TRBJ1-1; D gene ambiguous. V lost 7 bases to trimming and J lost 11 bases, with 17 bases between them. Germline values: CDR1 SGHTA, CDR2 FQGNSA. The CDR3 is 12 residues long. The CDR3 DNA is TGTGCCAGCACCCCCAGAGGCGCGGGCGCTTTCTTT. This gives the protein CASTPRGAGAFF. The full variable domain, rest sourced from reference TRBV7-2 and TRBJ1-1, is GAGVSQSPSNKVTEKGKDVELRCDPISGHTALYWYRQSLGQGLEFLIYFQGNSAPDKSGLPSDRFSAERTGGSVSTLTIQRTQQEDSAVYLCASTPRGAGAFFGQGTRLTVV.

This chain joins TRBV28 and TRBJ1-5, with TRBD1 identical over 7 bases. V lost 4 bases to trimming and J lost 0 bases; unmatched junction nucleotides: 18. Germline lookup yields CDR1 MDHEN and CDR2 SYDVKM. CDR3 length: 20 residues. The DNA of the CDR3 is TGTGCCAGCAGTTCCCAGGGGGGACCAATTGGAGCCGGTAGCAATCAGCCCCAGCATTTT. Protein: CASSSQGGPIGAGSNQPQHF.

This sequence joins TRBV10-3 and TRBJ2-1; 9 bases match TRBD1. Trimming cost V 3 bases and J 7 bases; bases outside gene matches: 4. The CDR3 is made up of 14 amino acids. In germline, CDR1 is ENHRY, CDR2 SYGVKD. DNA for the CDR3: TGTGCCATCAGTGAACAGGGGGCGCGGAATGAGCAGTTCTTC. As protein: CAISEQGARNEQFF.

The J gene is TRBJ2-7, the V gene TRBV5-1; D remains ambiguous. The CDR3 contains 12 residues. Trimming removed 1 base at V and 3 bases at J, with 5 bases between. In germline, CDR1 is SGHRS, CDR2 YFSETQ. The chain's CDR3 is CASSLSGYEQYF. The CDR3 nucleotides read TGCGCCAGCAGCTTGTCGGGCTACGAGCAGTACTTC.

The chain uses TRBV5-6 and TRBJ2-4; D might be TRBD2 (7 bases). The CDR3 totals 17 residues. Trimming took 4 bases from V and 4 from J, leaving 21 bases between them. Germline V gene lookup returns CDR1 SGHDT and CDR2 YYEEEE. This CDR3 reads CASSQEGGTGWKNIQYF. The CDR3 DNA sequence: TGTGCCAGCAGCCAGGAGGGGGGGACGGGTTGGAAAAACATTCAGTACTTC.

This chain joins TRBV19 and TRBJ1-5; 8 bases are a match to TRBD1. CDR3 length equals 14 residues. Trimming took 6 bases from V and 3 from J; bases not matched to a gene: 4. Germline-derived CDR1 and CDR2 are LNHDA and SQIVND (reference sequence). The CDR3 DNA reads TGTGCCAGTAGCCCGACAGGGGCCAATCAGCCCCAGCATTTT. Amino acid sequence: CASSPTGANQPQHF.

The chain is built from TRBV7-9 and TRBJ1-1, with TRBD1 matching 10 bases. V dropped 5 bases and J dropped 6; count of bases not matched to a gene: 9. Germline values: CDR1 SEHNR, CDR2 FQNEAQ (reference sequence). The CDR3 totals 15 residues. The CDR3 nucleotides read TGTGCCAGCAGCCCCACCGGAGGGACAGGGGCTGAAGCTTTCTTT. Translation: CASSPTGGTGAEAFF.

This clone has only a few counts. The J gene is TRBJ1-1, the V gene TRBV29-1; perhaps TRBD1 as D (6 bases). Germline V gene sequence: CDR1 SQVTM, CDR2 ANQGSEA. Trimming cost V 7 bases and J 4 bases, with 16 bases left between them. This CDR3 has 13 amino acids. This chain's CDR3 is CSGTQGPSTEAFF. DNA of the CDR3: TGCAGCGGGACACAGGGTCCGAGCACTGAAGCTTTCTTT.

The chain uses TRBV29-1 and TRBJ2-1; 10 bases are a match to TRBD2. The CDR3 length is 14 residues. Germline lookup yields CDR1 SQVTM and CDR2 ANQGSEA. V lost 4 bases and J lost 6; bases outside the gene matches: 6. CDR3 coding DNA: TGCAGCGTTGTCTGGCTAGCGGGAGTCAATGAGCAGTTCTTC. Translated, it gives CSVVWLAGVNEQFF.

The chain recombines TRBV28 with TRBJ2-1; 8 nucleotides line up with TRBD1. This CDR3 contains 16 residues. CDR1 and CDR2 (germline): MDHEN, SYDVKM. With 5 bases clipped from V and 5 bases from J, the junction kept 11 bases outside the gene matches. CDR3 residues: CASSRSGAGGHNEQFF. The CDR3 DNA sequence: TGTGCCAGCAGTCGCTCTGGTGCAGGGGGCCACAATGAGCAGTTCTTC. Filled out from reference TRBV28 and TRBJ2-1, the complete variable domain reads DVKVTQSSRYLVKRTGEKVFLECVQDMDHENMFWYRQDPGLGLRLIYFSYDVKMKEKGDIPEGYSVSREKKERFSLILESASTNQTSMYLCASSRSGAGGHNEQFFGPGTRLTVL.

CDR3 in amino acids: CASSFRQANTGELFF. In DNA, the CDR3 is TGTGCCAGCAGCTTCCGACAGGCGAACACCGGGGAGCTGTTTTTT. The chain combines TRBV7-6 with TRBJ2-2, with D tentatively TRBD1 (6 bases). There are 15 residues in the CDR3. Germline V CDR1 and CDR2: SGHVS, FNYEAQ. V lost 3 bases to trimming and J lost 0 bases, with 8 bases between them.

The chain joins TRBV5-6 to TRBJ2-1; 9 bases map to TRBD1. Germline V gene sequence: CDR1 SGHDT, CDR2 YYEEEE. CDR3 length: 15 residues. V shed 4 bases and J 7 bases; nucleotides not matched to a gene: 9. The CDR3 spells CASSATGGGWNEQFF. Written as DNA, the CDR3 is TGTGCCAGCAGCGCGACAGGGGGAGGTTGGAATGAGCAGTTCTTC.